This T cell receptor beta chain emerged from a study of control samples from healthy donors and cancer patients. Comment on this clone: Distinct nucleotide sequences in the sample also encode this CDR3.

Using immunoSEQ multiplex PCR, the repertoire was profiled, and TCRdb retains in-frame clones only, with some absent. Found here are about 88,000 clones, 93% of them singletons; the top ten hold 8% to 9.5%. This clonotype originated in a man younger than 30 in good health. The sequenced sample consisted of blood.

CDR3 in DNA: TGTGCCAGTAGTATATACACTGAAGCTTTCTTT. Amino acids: CASSIYTEAFF. The chain links TRBV19 to TRBJ1-1; D is uncertain. Germline V gene data show CDR1 as LNHDA and CDR2 as SQIVND (reference sequence). Trimming took off 2 bases at V and 3 bases at J, with 1 base between the two ends. This CDR3 spans 11 amino acids.